This note documents a single TCR beta chain sequence. TCRdb's copy holds only in-frame clones and misses some; the assay was immunoSEQ multiplex PCR. The sample contains around 350,000 clones, more than 80% of which appear only once. The length of the CDR3 is 13 residues. Germline CDR1 is SQVTM and CDR2 is ANQGSEA. V lost 6 bases, J lost 14 bases, and 13 bases stayed unmatched. The data are from a study of cytomegalovirus exposure and HLA in healthy donors. Specimen: PBMCs. The chain joins TRBV29-1 to TRBJ1-6, with 7 nucleotides matching TRBD1. This clonotype originated in a woman aged 18-35 years in good health and CMV-seronegative. The CDR3 loop is CSVSTGIPPSLHF. As DNA, the CDR3 is TGCAGCGTATCGACAGGGATACCTCCCTCCCTCCACTTT.